The entry that follows covers one TCR beta chain sequence. Its target is unknown. The record originates from a study of cytomegalovirus exposure and HLA in healthy donors. On the study more broadly: Caucasian-associated ancestry cluster membership applied to approximately 81% of about 370 genotyped donors.

Study-level points and caveats: In a later analysis, several top co-occurrence clusters appeared linked to parvovirus B19, influenza, CMV and Epstein-Barr virus. Using the classifier, cytomegalovirus status was reportedly diagnosed with high specificity and sensitivity.

The PCR ran on 60 Vbeta and 13 Jbeta primers. Sequencing used immunoSEQ multiplex PCR; TCRdb keeps in-frame clones, though not all of them. Altogether about 110,000 clones are present, over 70% being singletons, with the ten largest covering approximately 2.1%. V shed 7 bases, J shed 4 bases, and the junction held 11 bases outside the gene matches. The CDR3 runs to 15 residues. Germline CDR1 is LNHDA and CDR2 is SQIVND (reference sequence). The TCR was taken from a man aged 30 to 39 in good health and CMV-seronegative. Sequenced: PBMCs. V gene TRBV19 combines with J gene TRBJ1-1; TRBD1 agrees at 8 bases. CDR3 DNA: TGTGCCAGTATCCCTAAGACAGGGGAGAGCACTGAAGCTTTCTTT. Encoded protein: CASIPKTGESTEAFF.